The 14 T cell receptor beta chains reported below all come from one sample, sequenced in a study of cytomegalovirus exposure and HLA in healthy donors. It was with 60 Vbeta and 13 Jbeta primers that the PCR ran. Produced via immunoSEQ multiplex PCR; TCRdb's table is partial and in-frame only. Here the sample spans about 120,000 clones, under 80% being singletons. The sample comprised PBMCs. Receptors originate from a woman aged 45-65 years in good health and CMV-seropositive.

The V call is TRBV5-1, the J call TRBJ2-5, with D perhaps TRBD1 (5 bases). Trimming shortened V by 5 bases and J by 5 bases, and 16 bases separated the two germline ends. This CDR3 has 14 residues. Germline V gives CDR1 SGHRS, CDR2 YFSETQ. The CDR3 DNA follows: TGCGCCAGCAGTGGGGCGTCAGTGGGGGAGACCCAGTACTTC. Translated: CASSGASVGETQYF.

The rearrangement uses TRBV5-1 and TRBJ2-1; 10 positions agree with TRBD1. The CDR3 spans 15 residues. Germline CDR1 is SGHRS and CDR2 is YFSETQ. V was clipped by 3 bases and J by 7 bases; unmatched bases: 7. The CDR3 is CASSSDRGLRNEQFF. Here the CDR3 DNA reads TGCGCCAGCAGCTCCGACAGGGGGCTTAGGAATGAGCAGTTCTTC.

This sequence joins TRBV6-5 and TRBJ2-3; no firm D call. Germline CDR1 and CDR2: MNHEY and SVGAGI. This CDR3 spans 13 amino acids. V was cut by 6 bases and J by 3 bases, with 10 bases left in between. The CDR3 loop reads CASSPVRTDTQYF. The CDR3 DNA is TGTGCCAGCAGCCCGGTGCGGACAGATACGCAGTATTTT.

Comments on this clone: One end of the junction fails to match germline, which may point to a read error. The CDR3 reads CASSERGEWTGPF. CDR3 coding DNA: TGTGCCAGCAGTGAGAGGGGGGAATGGACAGGGCCCTTC. This chain uses TRBV6-4 with TRBJ1-2; 8 nucleotides align to TRBD1. This CDR3 contains 13 residues. CDR1 is MRHNA and CDR2 is SNTAGT in the germline V gene.

The chain combines TRBV5-4 with TRBJ2-7; TRBD2 matches 14 bases. The V segment lost 4 bases and the J segment 2 bases; nucleotides outside the gene matches: 5. Germline V CDR1 and CDR2: SGHNT, YYREEE (reference sequence). CDR3 length equals 16 residues. The DNA for the CDR3 is TGTGCCAGCAGCCCAGGGACTAGCGGGGGTACCTACGAGCAGTACTTC. Translating it yields CASSPGTSGGTYEQYF. Supplemented by reference TRBV5-4 and TRBJ2-7, the full variable domain reads ETGVTQSPTHLIKTRGQQVTLRCSSQSGHNTVSWYQQALGQGPQFIFQYYREEENGRGNFPPRFSGLQFPNYSSELNVNALELDDSALYLCASSPGTSGGTYEQYFGPGTRLTVT.

The chain links TRBV19 to TRBJ1-2, with D possibly being TRBD1 (5 bases). The CDR3 covers 15 residues. The germline CDR1 and CDR2 sequences are LNHDA and SQIVND (reference sequence). Trimming pared 0 bases from V and 8 bases from J, leaving 16 bases between. The CDR3 sequence is CASSIEVRGPGGYTF. CDR3 nucleotides: TGTGCCAGTAGTATAGAGGTTAGGGGTCCGGGCGGCTACACCTTC. The full variable domain, in which reference TRBV19 and TRBJ1-2 provide the parts outside the CDR3, is DGGITQSPKYLFRKEGQNVTLSCEQNLNHDAMYWYRQDPGQGLRLIYYSQIVNDFQKGDIAEGYSVSREKKESFPLTVTSAQKNPTAFYLCASSIEVRGPGGYTFGSGTRLTVV.

The V and J genes are TRBV11-2 and TRBJ2-7; D is unresolved. The germline V gene encodes CDR1 SGHAT and CDR2 FQNNGV. The CDR3 loop spans 12 amino acids. V was cut by 5 bases and J by 1 base, with 6 bases left in between. CDR3 region: CASSPSSYEQYF. DNA for the CDR3: TGTGCCAGCAGCCCGTCGTCCTACGAGCAGTACTTC. Based on the CDR3 plus reference TRBV11-2 and TRBJ2-7, the full variable domain is EAGVAQSPRYKIIEKRQSVAFWCNPISGHATLYWYQQILGQGPKLLIQFQNNGVVDDSQLPKDRFSAERLKGVDSTLKIQPAKLEDSAVYLCASSPSSYEQYFGPGTRLTVT.

The V and J genes are TRBV7-8 and TRBJ1-1; D remains unclear. Trimming shortened V by 2 bases and J by 4 bases, and 8 bases separated the two germline ends. The germline V gene has CDR1 SGHVS and CDR2 FQNEAQ. The CDR3 is made up of 13 amino acids. The CDR3 is CASSLSLATEAFF. CDR3 DNA sequence: TGTGCCAGCAGCTTATCTTTAGCCACTGAAGCTTTCTTT. The full variable domain, completed using reference TRBV7-8 and TRBJ1-1, is GAGVSQSPRYKVAKRGQDVALRCDPISGHVSLFWYQQALGQGPEFLTYFQNEAQLDKSGLPSDRFFAERPEGSVSTLKIQRTQQEDSAVYLCASSLSLATEAFFGQGTRLTVV.

The CDR3 sequence is CASSLDFAGPSGTEAFF. The CDR3 DNA sequence: TGTGCCAGCAGCTTAGATTTTGCAGGGCCTTCTGGCACTGAAGCTTTCTTT. This chain links TRBV7-9 with TRBJ1-1; a possible D gene is TRBD1 (5 bases). This CDR3 is 17 amino acids long. Trimming pared 1 base from V and 4 bases from J, leaving 19 bases between. CDR1 SEHNR and CDR2 FQNEAQ come from the germline V gene (reference sequence).

The CDR3 coding sequence is TGTGCCAGCAGCATGGGGCCAGGGGGCGCAGCTGAAGCTTTCTTT. Amino acid sequence: CASSMGPGGAAEAFF. The V gene is TRBV5-6, the J gene TRBJ1-1; TRBD1 matches 8 bases. From germline, CDR1 is SGHDT and CDR2 YYEEEE. This CDR3 contains 15 residues. With 4 bases clipped from V and 6 bases from J, the junction kept 11 bases outside the gene matches.

The chain is built from TRBV18 and TRBJ2-3; no firm D call. Per germline, CDR1 KGHSH and CDR2 LQKENI. CDR3 length: 14 residues. Deletions cut 3 bases from V and 2 bases from J, with 9 bases between. The CDR3: CASSPRLDTDTQYF. Here the CDR3 DNA reads TGTGCCAGCTCACCGCGGCTTGACACAGATACGCAGTATTTT.

Only a few counts were recorded for this clone. Within the sample, other DNA sequences also encode this same CDR3. The chain has TRBV4-2 and TRBJ1-6; no clear D gene. Germline V gene lookup returns CDR1 LGHNA and CDR2 YNFKEQ. V was clipped by 0 bases and J by 7 bases, with 16 bases between them. The CDR3 contains 17 residues. DNA for the CDR3: TGTGCCAGCAGCCAAGAACGGTTGGCAGCTAGCAATTCACCCCTCCACTTT. This codes for CASSQERLAASNSPLHF.

The chain uses TRBV7-2 and TRBJ2-3; D perhaps matches TRBD2 (6 bases). CDR1 is SGHTA, CDR2 FQGNSA, per germline. This CDR3 is 15 amino acids long. V was shortened by 2 bases and J by 1 base, with 10 bases between the two germline ends. Here the CDR3 DNA reads TGTGCCAGCAGCTTACTGGGCGGGGGCACAGATACGCAGTATTTT. Translating gives CASSLLGGGTDTQYF.

The chain carries TRBV5-8 and TRBJ1-1, with 10 nucleotides matching TRBD1. Germline trimming cut 1 base from V and 0 bases from J; bases unmatched to any gene: 3. CDR3 length: 16 amino acids. Germline CDR1 SGHTS, CDR2 YDEGEE. The CDR3 here is CASSLWTGGMNTEAFF. The CDR3 DNA reads as TGTGCCAGCAGCTTGTGGACAGGGGGAATGAACACTGAAGCTTTCTTT.